A selection of T cell receptor beta chains follows, all from one sample in a study of CD8+CD57+ T cells in acquired aplastic anemia. TCRdb recomputed calls from the reads with MiXCR, one row per CDR3 protein. The data hold about 210,000 distinct CDR3 sequences, with around 60% observed a single time. The sample comprised sorted CD4+, CD8+, or CD8+CD57+ T cells (not recorded which) from PBMCs. These receptor sequences come from a human donor in good health. CDR3s include the opening cysteine and the closing phenylalanine or tryptophan. A D gene is named only where the DNA matches it firmly. A row's size may be missing; if present it is once, few, many or a size class.

v_gene: TRBV29-1; j_gene: TRBJ2-5; abundance: .; d_gene: .; CDR3nt: TGCAGCGTCTACCTGGTGGGCTCTCAAGAGACCCAGTACTTC; CDR3aa: CSVYLVGSQETQYF
v_gene: TRBV2; j_gene: TRBJ1-2; abundance: many; d_gene: .; CDR3nt: TGTGCCAGCAGTGATGAAGGGGGAGGCGGCTACACCTTC; CDR3aa: CASSDEGGGGYTF
v_gene: TRBV15; j_gene: TRBJ2-3; abundance: .; d_gene: TRBD2; CDR3nt: TGTGCCACCAGCAGAGGATGGGCGATAGCGGGAGCGAGCACAGATACGCAGTATTTT; CDR3aa: CATSRGWAIAGASTDTQYF
v_gene: TRBV24-1; j_gene: TRBJ2-7; abundance: once; d_gene: .; CDR3nt: TGTGCCACCAGTGACTTAACAGGGAGCGAGCAGTACTTC; CDR3aa: CATSDLTGSEQYF
v_gene: TRBV25-1; j_gene: TRBJ2-7; abundance: once; d_gene: TRBD2; CDR3nt: TGTGCCAGCCCCACCGGGACTAGCGGGAGCTACGAGCAGTACTTC; CDR3aa: CASPTGTSGSYEQYF
v_gene: TRBV2; j_gene: TRBJ2-7; abundance: .; d_gene: .; CDR3nt: TGTGCCAGCACCCGATCGACAGGTTCTTACGAGCAGTACTTC; CDR3aa: CASTRSTGSYEQYF
v_gene: TRBV12-3/TRBV12-4; j_gene: TRBJ1-5; abundance: .; d_gene: .; CDR3nt: TGTGCCAGCAGTTTGAGCAGGGAAGTAGGGCAGCCCCAGCATTTT; CDR3aa: CASSLSREVGQPQHF
v_gene: TRBV25-1; j_gene: TRBJ2-1; abundance: .; d_gene: .; CDR3nt: TGTGCCAGCAGTCAGGGTGGTTGGAATGAGCAGTTCTTC; CDR3aa: CASSQGGWNEQFF
v_gene: TRBV7-6; j_gene: TRBJ2-1; abundance: .; d_gene: .; CDR3nt: TGTGCCAGCAGTTACAGTGGGGGGACTGAGCAGTTCTTC; CDR3aa: CASSYSGGTEQFF
v_gene: TRBV6-5; j_gene: TRBJ2-2; abundance: .; d_gene: .; CDR3nt: TGTGCCAGCAGCCGGGGGACACTCGTATCACGGGAGCTGTTTTTT; CDR3aa: CASSRGTLVSRELFF
v_gene: TRBV9; j_gene: TRBJ1-5; abundance: .; d_gene: .; CDR3nt: TGTGCCAGCAGCGTAGGTGGCATCTCCGAGCGGCCCCAGCATTTT; CDR3aa: CASSVGGISERPQHF
v_gene: TRBV6-5; j_gene: TRBJ2-7; abundance: .; d_gene: .; CDR3nt: TGTGCCAGCAGGAACGCAGGGTCATACGAGCAGTACTTC; CDR3aa: CASRNAGSYEQYF
v_gene: TRBV7-7; j_gene: TRBJ2-3; abundance: .; d_gene: .; CDR3nt: TGTGCCAGCAGCCCGTCCCCGGCAGATCGAGGCACAGATACGCAGTATTTT; CDR3aa: CASSPSPADRGTDTQYF
v_gene: TRBV4-1; j_gene: TRBJ1-1; abundance: .; d_gene: .; CDR3nt: TGCGCCAGCAGCCACACCCAGGGAGTTACTGAAGCTTTCTTT; CDR3aa: CASSHTQGVTEAFF
v_gene: TRBV19; j_gene: TRBJ2-7; abundance: .; d_gene: .; CDR3nt: TGTGCCAGTAGTATAACCGGGGGCAGCTACGAGCAGTACTTC; CDR3aa: CASSITGGSYEQYF
v_gene: TRBV25-1; j_gene: TRBJ2-6; abundance: many; d_gene: .; CDR3nt: TGTGCCAGCCGGGGAGGGGCCAACGTCCTGACTTTC; CDR3aa: CASRGGANVLTF
v_gene: TRBV4-3; j_gene: TRBJ1-2; abundance: many; d_gene: TRBD1; CDR3nt: TGCGCCAGCAGCGAGGACAGGGTATATGGCTACACCTTC; CDR3aa: CASSEDRVYGYTF